This TCR beta chain was sequenced during a study of shared clonotypes between healthy human individuals. Study overall: Three plates were used per donor for CD4 naive, three for CD4 memory, two for CD8 naive and one for CD8 memory.

Study-wide results and limits: Sampling was confined to blood; repertoires within tissues likely differ. Clonotypes shared by all four sorted-subset donors had higher generation probabilities than non-shared clonotypes.

This clone was recorded once. What it binds is unknown. When replicate PCRs were run on sorted subsets, they used around 200 ng DNA, around 33,000 T cell genomes. Libraries were prepared by immunoSEQ multiplex PCR; TCRdb keeps only in-frame clonotypes and omits some of them. The sample contains roughly 850,000 clones, about 97% of which appear only once. Germline V CDR1 and CDR2: PRHDT, FYEKMQ (reference sequence). The CDR3 totals 17 residues. Trimming took 3 bases from V and 3 from J; bases not matched to a gene: 9. Naive CD8 populations comprised CD45RO-negative cells positively selected for CCR7, excluding terminally differentiated effector memory CD45RA+ cells.

This clonotype originated in a man aged 30 to 45 in good health. The rearrangement uses TRBV13 and TRBJ2-7; 12 nucleotides line up with TRBD2. Input material: naive CD8+ T cells sorted from blood. Written as DNA, the CDR3 is TGTGCCAGCAGCTTGGGTTCCGGACTAGCGGGAAACTACGAGCAGTACTTC. Its translation is CASSLGSGLAGNYEQYF.